These 20 T cell receptor beta chains were all obtained from the same sample, sequenced in a study of response to subunit inactivated influenza vaccine. TCRdb used MiXCR to reprocess the RT-PCR reads, holding one entry per CDR3 protein. The data show over 800,000 distinct CDR3 sequences, roughly 20% seen once. The sample was PBMCs from blood, taken around 5 days after vaccination. These receptors were obtained from a man in his fifties who received an inactivated influenza vaccine.

The gene calls are TRBV4-1 and TRBJ2-7; D gene unclear. This CDR3 is 12 amino acids long. Germline CDR1 is MGHRA and CDR2 is YSYEKL. V was shortened by 3 bases and J by 7 bases, with 10 bases between the two germline ends. CDR3 amino acids: CASSHMFAEQYF. The CDR3 DNA is TGCGCCAGCAGCCACATGTTCGCAGAGCAGTACTTC.

This clonotype was counted only a few times. The gene calls are TRBV20-1 and TRBJ2-5; D is undetermined. V was trimmed by 3 bases and J by 2 bases, leaving 4 bases between them. From germline, CDR1 is DFQATT and CDR2 SNEGSKA (reference sequence). CDR3 length: 11 amino acids. CDR3 in amino acids: CSARVQETQYF. DNA for the CDR3: TGCAGTGCTAGGGTTCAAGAGACCCAGTACTTC.

This clonotype was recorded a few times. This rearrangement joins TRBV4-2 to TRBJ2-7, with D hard to call. CDR1 is LGHNA and CDR2 is YNFKEQ in the germline V gene. The V gene lost 1 base and the J gene lost 1 base, with 11 bases spanning the gap. The CDR3 consists of 15 residues. DNA for the CDR3: TGTGCCAGCAGCCAAGCCTGGGTTAGATCCTACGAGCAGTACTTC. It codes for CASSQAWVRSYEQYF.

This clonotype was counted between two and nine times. The rearrangement uses TRBV6-1 and TRBJ2-7, with 11 bases fitting TRBD2. CDR3 length: 16 residues. Germline CDR1 is MNHNS and CDR2 is SASEGT. Losses at the gene ends were 6 bases for V and 3 bases for J; bases not matched to a gene: 10. The CDR3 DNA follows: TGTGCCAGCAGGCCCTCCCCCGGGACTAGCGGCTACGAGCAGTACTTC. Its protein product is CASRPSPGTSGYEQYF.

This chain joins TRBV10-3 and TRBJ1-1; tentative D call: TRBD1 (5 bases). V lost 2 bases and J 1 base, leaving 8 bases between the germline ends. The length of the CDR3 is 14 residues. CDR1 is ENHRY and CDR2 is SYGVKD in the germline V gene. Written as DNA, the CDR3 is TGTGCCATCAGTGAGACAGACAGGAACACTGAAGCTTTCTTT. It specifies CAISETDRNTEAFF.

The chain is built from TRBV27 and TRBJ2-7; D may be TRBD1 (5 bases). The CDR3 is 15 amino acids. Germline CDR1 MNHEY, CDR2 SMNVEV (reference sequence). V was shortened by 3 bases and J by 2 bases, with 14 bases between the two germline ends. Written as DNA, the CDR3 is TGTGCCAGCAGTTTGAAGGACACCCCGCCCTACGAGCAGTACTTC. Translated, it gives CASSLKDTPPYEQYF.

The table lists this clonotype with a few counts. The DNA for the CDR3 is TGCGCCAGCAGCCAAGATCAGGGGAGGAGGACAGATACGCAGTATTTT. Translating it yields CASSQDQGRRTDTQYF. V gene TRBV4-3 combines with J gene TRBJ2-3; D is possibly TRBD1 or TRBD2 (6 bases each). Germline values: CDR1 LGHNA, CDR2 YSLEER. Between the trimmed V and J ends, which lost 0 bases and 3 bases, there was a span of 13 bases. This CDR3 is 16 amino acids long.

This clonotype appeared a few times. The genes are TRBV3-1 and TRBJ2-7; the match to TRBD2 covers 7 bases. With V trimmed by 1 base and J by 4 bases, 4 bases remained unmatched. Per germline, CDR1 LGHDT and CDR2 YNNKEL (reference sequence). The CDR3 extends over 14 amino acids. The CDR3 DNA reads as TGTGCCAGCAGCCAAGTGACCGGGGGGTACGAGCAGTACTTC. Its protein product is CASSQVTGGYEQYF.

In its sample, this clonotype was seen a few times. The V and J genes are TRBV7-2 and TRBJ1-5; D is unclear. Trimming removed 1 base from V and 4 bases from J, with 11 bases in between. The CDR3 consists of 15 residues. Looked up from germline, CDR1 is SGHTA and CDR2 is FQGNSA. CDR3 in amino acids: CASSLVSGRNQPQHF. The CDR3, as DNA: TGTGCCAGCAGCTTAGTTTCCGGAAGGAATCAGCCCCAGCATTTT.

This clonotype has more than one count but fewer than ten. This rearrangement joins TRBV4-1 to TRBJ2-2, with D possibly TRBD1 on 5 matching bases. V was clipped by 1 base and J by 7 bases, with 19 bases between them. The germline V gene has CDR1 MGHRA and CDR2 YSYEKL. The CDR3 spans 17 residues. CDR3 region: CASSQGVQARLNGELFF. DNA of the CDR3: TGCGCCAGCAGCCAAGGTGTACAGGCCCGACTGAACGGGGAGCTGTTTTTT.

This clonotype occurred a few times. The chain uses TRBV11-2 and TRBJ2-7; the match to TRBD2 covers 10 bases. This CDR3 region has 16 residues. Unmatched junction bases numbered 12, after V lost 5 bases and J lost 5 bases. Germline V CDR1 and CDR2: SGHAT, FQNNGV. CDR3 protein: CASSERVTSGVDEQYF. The DNA of the CDR3 is TGTGCCAGCAGCGAGAGGGTAACTAGCGGGGTCGACGAGCAGTACTTC. Full variable domain (missing parts from reference TRBV11-2 and TRBJ2-7): EAGVAQSPRYKIIEKRQSVAFWCNPISGHATLYWYQQILGQGPKLLIQFQNNGVVDDSQLPKDRFSAERLKGVDSTLKIQPAKLEDSAVYLCASSERVTSGVDEQYFGPGTRLTVT.

The rearrangement uses TRBV20-1 and TRBJ2-7; TRBD2 aligns across 7 bases. CDR1 and CDR2 (germline): DFQATT, SNEGSKA (reference sequence). V gave up 2 bases and J gave up 5 bases; unmatched junction bases: 6. The CDR3 extends over 13 amino acids. The CDR3, as DNA: TGCAGTGCTAGAAGGCGGGAGCTGAACGAGCAGTACTTC. Translating gives CSARRRELNEQYF.

This clonotype has a handful of counts. This chain links TRBV6-1 with TRBJ2-3; possibly TRBD1 for D (8 bases). Germline-derived CDR1 and CDR2 are MNHNS and SASEGT. CDR3 length: 14 residues. The germline V and J ends were trimmed by 6 bases and 5 bases, with 15 bases remaining between them. The chain's CDR3 is CASSGQGGKDTQYF. The CDR3 DNA reads as TGTGCCAGCAGCGGACAGGGAGGGAAAGATACGCAGTATTTT.

This clonotype was picked up a small number of times. The DNA for the CDR3 is TGCAGTGCTAGAGTTGGCAGGGGGGACACCGGGGAGCTGTTTTTT. It translates to CSARVGRGDTGELFF. The rearrangement joins TRBV20-1 to TRBJ2-2; D perhaps matches TRBD1 (7 bases). Germline assignment: CDR1 DFQATT and CDR2 SNEGSKA (reference sequence). The CDR3 is 15 residues long. V lost 1 base, J lost 3 bases, and 12 bases lay in between.

The chain carries TRBV30 and TRBJ2-1; a possible D gene is TRBD2 (6 bases). V shed 4 bases and J shed 7 bases, with 14 bases lying between them. Germline CDR1 GTSNPN, CDR2 SVGIG (reference sequence). The CDR3 contains 13 residues. Written as DNA, the CDR3 is TGTGCCTGGATGCTGGGGGGTTGGAATGAGCAGTTCTTC. Residues: CAWMLGGWNEQFF.

The V call is TRBV3-1, the J call TRBJ2-7, with 8 bases aligning to TRBD1. This CDR3 is 16 amino acids long. V shed 0 bases, J shed 2 bases, and the junction held 6 bases outside the gene matches. The germline V gene has CDR1 LGHDT and CDR2 YNNKEL (reference sequence). CDR3 in amino acids: CASSQDPGQGTYEQYF. CDR3 DNA: TGTGCCAGCAGCCAAGATCCCGGACAGGGCACCTACGAGCAGTACTTC.

V gene TRBV25-1 combines with J gene TRBJ2-3, with D perhaps TRBD2 (6 bases). The V end was cut by 6 bases, the J end by 2 bases, with 12 bases between. CDR1 is MGHDK and CDR2 is SYGVNS in the germline V gene. This CDR3 region has 14 residues. CDR3 region: CASRRGGATDTQYF. CDR3 coding DNA: TGTGCCAGCAGGCGGGGTGGGGCCACAGATACGCAGTATTTT.

There are a few counts of this clonotype. The chain uses TRBV7-2 and TRBJ2-5, with no clear D. V was trimmed by 0 bases and J by 4 bases, leaving 15 bases between them. The CDR3 has 16 residues. The germline V gene encodes CDR1 SGHTA and CDR2 FQGNSA. The CDR3 DNA reads TGTGCCAGCAGCTTAGCGCGCGTACGGGCGACAGAGACCCAGTACTTC. Protein product: CASSLARVRATETQYF. Full variable domain (rest looked up from reference TRBV7-2 and TRBJ2-5): GAGVSQSPSNKVTEKGKDVELRCDPISGHTALYWYRQSLGQGLEFLIYFQGNSAPDKSGLPSDRFSAERTGGSVSTLTIQRTQQEDSAVYLCASSLARVRATETQYFGPGTRLLVL.

The chain combines TRBV2 with TRBJ2-1, with TRBD2 matching 14 bases. Germline CDR1 reads SNHLY; CDR2 reads FYNNEI. CDR3 length: 16 residues. V shed 5 bases, J shed 5 bases, and the junction held 5 bases outside the gene matches. In nucleotides, the CDR3 is TGTGCCAGCAGTAGACTAGCGGGAGGGGTAAACAATGAGCAGTTCTTC. Its protein is CASSRLAGGVNNEQFF. Using reference TRBV2 and TRBJ2-1 for the parts outside the CDR3, the full variable domain is EPEVTQTPSHQVTQMGQEVILRCVPISNHLYFYWYRQILGQKVEFLVSFYNNEISEKSEIFDDQFSVERPDGSNFTLKIRSTKLEDSAMYFCASSRLAGGVNNEQFFGPGTRLTVL.

This clonotype showed up just a few times. One end of the junction fails to match germline, which may point to a read error. The rearrangement joins TRBV12-3 or TRBV12-4 to TRBJ1-2; D remains ambiguous. The CDR3 length is 14 residues. The CDR3 region is CASSLTSTNHGYTF. CDR3 nucleotides: TGTGCCAGCAGTTTAACTTCGACTAACCATGGCTACACCTTC.